This T cell receptor (beta chain) is from a study of blood T cell repertoires in COVID-19. For the study at large: Acute and convalescent COVID-19 samples came from the United States, Italy and Spain.

As processed by the authors: Counts of nucleated cells, estimated from reference gene primer amplification, were obtained. The table came from immunoSEQ multiplex PCR; TCRdb's copy has only in-frame clones and leaves some out. The V and J calls and the clone size are those of that table, but D and trimming were determined from the DNA. Seen here are 400,000 to 500,000 clones, 80% to 90% observed once, and the top ten hold around 1.4%. Germline V gives CDR1 SEHNR, CDR2 FQNEAQ (reference sequence). The CDR3 consists of 16 residues. The V gene lost 0 bases and the J gene lost 4 bases, with 13 bases spanning the gap.

The gene calls are TRBV7-9 and TRBJ2-1; maybe TRBD2 (5 bases). The sequence came from a woman in her 30s with active or convalescent COVID-19. The sequenced sample was peripheral blood. CDR3 DNA: TGTGCCAGCAGCTTAGCAGGACTCACACCGTACAATGAGCAGTTCTTC. Translation: CASSLAGLTPYNEQFF.